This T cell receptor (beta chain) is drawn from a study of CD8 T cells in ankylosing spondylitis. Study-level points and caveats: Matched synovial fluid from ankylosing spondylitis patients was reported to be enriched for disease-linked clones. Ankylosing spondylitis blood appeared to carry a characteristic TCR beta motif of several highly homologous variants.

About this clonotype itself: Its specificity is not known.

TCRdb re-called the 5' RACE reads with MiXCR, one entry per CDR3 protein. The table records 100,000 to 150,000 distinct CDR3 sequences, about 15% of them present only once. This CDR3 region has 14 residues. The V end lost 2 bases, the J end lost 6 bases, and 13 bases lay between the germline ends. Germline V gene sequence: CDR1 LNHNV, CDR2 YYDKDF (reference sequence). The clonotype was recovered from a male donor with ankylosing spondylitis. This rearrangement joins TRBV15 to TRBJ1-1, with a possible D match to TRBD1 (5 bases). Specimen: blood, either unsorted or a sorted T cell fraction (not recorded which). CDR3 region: CATSRNRQHAEAFF. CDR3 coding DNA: TGTGCCACCAGCAGAAATAGACAGCACGCTGAAGCTTTCTTT. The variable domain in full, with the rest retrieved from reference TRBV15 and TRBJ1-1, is DAMVIQNPRYQVTQFGKPVTLSCSQTLNHNVMYWYQQKSSQAPKLLFHYYDKDFNNEADTPDNFQSRRPNTSFCFLDIRSPGLGDTAMYLCATSRNRQHAEAFFGQGTRLTVV.